The 21 T cell receptor beta chains below all came from one sample that was sequenced in a study of T cell responses to AZD1222 COVID-19 vaccine. Clones were sequenced by immunoSEQ multiplex PCR, and TCRdb holds only the in-frame ones, with some missing. The data contain 160,000 or so clones, less than 90% of them singletons. The starting material was peripheral blood, obtained after recovery from COVID-19. The origin of the receptors is an adult who had recovered from COVID-19.

This clone was picked up one time. This chain links TRBV5-6 with TRBJ1-5; perhaps TRBD1 as D (6 bases). V was shortened by 2 bases and J by 11 bases, with 14 bases between the two germline ends. CDR3 length: 13 residues. Looked up from germline, CDR1 is SGHDT and CDR2 is YYEEEE. The CDR3 DNA reads as TGTGCCAGCAGCTTTGGGGGGCTGAGGGCCCAGCATTTT. This gives the protein CASSFGGLRAQHF.

The CDR3 DNA reads TGTGCCAGCAGCGCCGGAGACAGGGACACCGGGGAGCTGTTTTTT. Translation gives CASSAGDRDTGELFF. V and J are TRBV2 and TRBJ2-2, with 7 bases that match TRBD1. V shed 6 bases and J 3 bases; nucleotides not matched to a gene: 7. Germline CDR1 reads SNHLY; CDR2 reads FYNNEI. There are 15 residues in the CDR3.

This rearrangement joins TRBV19 to TRBJ2-5, with D possibly being TRBD2 (5 bases). The germline V and J ends were trimmed by 8 bases and 7 bases, with 14 bases remaining between them. The CDR3 totals 12 residues. Germline V gene data show CDR1 as LNHDA and CDR2 as SQIVND (reference sequence). The CDR3 coding sequence is TGTGCCAGTGAAGGAGATGAGGGGACCCAGTACTTC. Its protein product is CASEGDEGTQYF.

DNA of the CDR3: TGTGCCAGCAGCTTAGTTGGGCAGGAAGAGACCCAGTACTTC. It codes for CASSLVGQEETQYF. The V gene is TRBV7-8, the J gene TRBJ2-5; D not resolved. V was cut by 1 base and J by 3 bases, with 9 bases left in between. Germline V gene lookup returns CDR1 SGHVS and CDR2 FQNEAQ. This CDR3 has 14 amino acids.

CDR3 DNA sequence: TGTGCCAGCAGCGCCGGTGGCTCCGACACTGAAGCTTTCTTT. Translating gives CASSAGGSDTEAFF. This chain links TRBV7-8 with TRBJ1-1; no firm D call. Trimming removed 5 bases at V and 3 bases at J, with 13 bases between. CDR1 and CDR2 (germline): SGHVS, FQNEAQ. The CDR3 covers 14 residues.

The chain links TRBV15 to TRBJ2-1; D ambiguous. Germline CDR1 reads LNHNV; CDR2 reads YYDKDF (reference sequence). V was shortened by 0 bases and J by 6 bases, with 9 bases between the two germline ends. The CDR3 contains 14 residues. Written as DNA, the CDR3 is TGTGCCACCAGCAGAGATCGACCCAGCAATGAGCAGTTCTTC. Its protein is CATSRDRPSNEQFF.

This clone is a singleton in its sample. This chain links TRBV28 with TRBJ2-5; D might be TRBD1 or TRBD2, each matching 5 bases. CDR3 length: 16 residues. V was pared by 2 bases and J by 2 bases, with 15 bases between. Germline V lookup: CDR1 MDHEN, CDR2 SYDVKM. The CDR3 sequence is CASSLVPGTGQETQYF. CDR3 nucleotides: TGTGCCAGCAGTTTAGTGCCCGGGACGGGACAAGAGACCCAGTACTTC.

The chain has TRBV18 and TRBJ1-1; unclear D gene. Germline loops: CDR1 KGHSH, CDR2 LQKENI. The V end was cut by 3 bases, the J end by 3 bases, with 8 bases between. This CDR3 has 13 amino acids. The chain's CDR3 is CASSPSADTEAFF. In nucleotides, the CDR3 is TGTGCCAGCTCACCTTCGGCCGACACTGAAGCTTTCTTT.

This chain uses TRBV29-1 with TRBJ2-5; TRBD1 agrees at 7 bases. J gave up 4 bases and V 8 bases, and 7 bases lay outside the gene matches. The length of the CDR3 is 12 residues. Germline V CDR1 and CDR2: SQVTM, ANQGSEA. The CDR3 coding sequence is TGCAGCCATACAGGGGTTGGAGAGACCCAGTACTTC. This encodes CSHTGVGETQYF.

This chain uses TRBV27 with TRBJ2-7; 7 bases match TRBD2. CDR1 and CDR2 (germline): MNHEY, SMNVEV (reference sequence). V dropped 6 bases and J dropped 1; count of bases not matched to a gene: 3. This CDR3 is 13 amino acids long. CDR3 residues: CASRLASSYEQYF. Here the CDR3 DNA reads TGTGCCAGCAGACTAGCGTCTTCCTACGAGCAGTACTTC.

This clone was picked up one time. The rearrangement joins TRBV4-2 to TRBJ1-5, with D possibly TRBD1 on 5 matching bases. V was shortened by 1 base and J by 7 bases, with 20 bases between the two germline ends. Germline CDR1 and CDR2: LGHNA and YNFKEQ. The CDR3 has 17 residues. The CDR3 DNA sequence: TGTGCCAGCAGCCAAGGGTTTGGAAGGGGCGCAGACCAGCCCCAGCATTTT. Residues: CASSQGFGRGADQPQHF.

The sample holds a few counts of this clone. J is TRBJ2-3 and V is TRBV4-1; 7 positions agree with TRBD2. V lost 4 bases, J lost 2 bases, and 9 bases stayed unmatched. Germline V gives CDR1 MGHRA, CDR2 YSYEKL. The CDR3 extends over 16 amino acids. The CDR3 loop is CASSLSASGLTDTQYF. In DNA, the CDR3 is TGCGCCAGCAGCCTGAGCGCTAGCGGACTCACAGATACGCAGTATTTT.

The chain has TRBV3-1 (or the pseudogene TRBV3-2) and TRBJ1-2, with 7 bases that match TRBD1. The CDR3 runs 16 residues. V shed 4 bases, J shed 5 bases, and the junction held 13 bases outside the gene matches. Germline-derived CDR1 and CDR2 are LGHDT and YNNKEL (reference sequence). Here the CDR3 reads CASSPIDSGTAYGYTF. Here the CDR3 DNA reads TGTGCCAGCAGCCCAATTGACTCCGGGACAGCGTATGGCTACACCTTC.

The chain recombines TRBV2 with TRBJ2-7; unclear D gene. The germline V gene has CDR1 SNHLY and CDR2 FYNNEI. The CDR3 extends over 14 amino acids. The V gene lost 6 bases and the J gene lost 1 base, with 13 bases spanning the gap. CDR3 in amino acids: CASRPEEWSYEQYF. The CDR3, as DNA: TGTGCCAGCAGGCCCGAGGAATGGTCCTACGAGCAGTACTTC. Using reference TRBV2 and TRBJ2-7 for the parts outside the CDR3, the full variable domain is EPEVTQTPSHQVTQMGQEVILRCVPISNHLYFYWYRQILGQKVEFLVSFYNNEISEKSEIFDDQFSVERPDGSNFTLKIRSTKLEDSAMYFCASRPEEWSYEQYFGPGTRLTVT.

The chain couples TRBV14 to TRBJ1-2; the D gene is possibly TRBD1 (6 bases). This CDR3 contains 12 residues. Germline lookup yields CDR1 SGHDN and CDR2 FVKESK. With 3 bases removed from V and 8 bases from J, the gap between germline ends came to 10 bases. CDR3 nucleotides: TGTGCCAGCAGCCATACGGGGGCCGGCTACACCTTC. The encoded protein is CASSHTGAGYTF. Using reference TRBV14 and TRBJ1-2 for the parts outside the CDR3, the full variable domain is EAGVTQFPSHSVIEKGQTVTLRCDPISGHDNLYWYRRVMGKEIKFLLHFVKESKQDESGMPNNRFLAERTGGTYSTLKVQPAELEDSGVYFCASSHTGAGYTFGSGTRLTVV.

This clone was seen just once. V gene TRBV4-3 combines with J gene TRBJ2-6; D is unclear. The CDR3 covers 17 residues. CDR1 and CDR2 from the germline V gene are LGHNA and YSLEER. Trimming took 0 bases from V and 2 from J, leaving 11 bases between them. CDR3 DNA sequence: TGCGCCAGCAGCCAAGAAGTTCAGTTCCCTGGGGCCAACGTCCTGACTTTC. Its translation: CASSQEVQFPGANVLTF.

A word on this clone: A read error may account for a junction end that differs from germline. This chain joins TRBV25-1 and TRBJ2-7; 7 bases line up with TRBD2. In germline, CDR1 is MGHDK, CDR2 SYGVNS. The CDR3 length is 11 residues. The CDR3 region is CASSPKGLADF. The CDR3 coding sequence is TGTGCCAGCAGTCCGAAGGGGCTAGCGGACTTC.

The V and J genes are TRBV7-2 and TRBJ2-1; TRBD2 matches at 7 bases. The CDR3 loop spans 16 amino acids. The V segment lost 2 bases and the J segment 8 bases; nucleotides outside the gene matches: 12. The germline CDR1 and CDR2 sequences are SGHTA and FQGNSA. The CDR3 protein is CASSLRGGQGGHEQFF. CDR3 DNA: TGTGCCAGCAGCTTACGGGGCGGGCAGGGAGGGCATGAGCAGTTCTTC.

The rearrangement links TRBV5-1 to TRBJ2-3, with a weak D call TRBD1 (5 bases). This CDR3 contains 14 residues. The germline CDR1 and CDR2 sequences are SGHRS and YFSETQ. Trimming stripped 0 bases from V and 0 bases from J, with 5 bases between. The CDR3 is CASSLGQSTDTQYF. The DNA of the CDR3 is TGCGCCAGCAGCTTGGGACAGAGCACAGATACGCAGTATTTT.

This chain uses TRBV6-2 or TRBV6-3 with TRBJ2-1; 8 bases agree with TRBD1. The CDR3 is 17 residues long. In germline, CDR1 is MNHEY, CDR2 SVGEGT. V gave up 3 bases and J gave up 6 bases; unmatched junction bases: 13. This CDR3 reads CASSYSHGGQVLNEQFF. CDR3 nucleotide sequence: TGTGCCAGCAGTTATAGTCATGGGGGACAGGTCCTCAATGAGCAGTTCTTC.

This chain uses TRBV11-2 with TRBJ2-1, with 7 bases lining up with TRBD2. The CDR3 contains 15 residues. Germline trimming cut 4 bases from V and 8 bases from J; bases unmatched to any gene: 11. Per germline, CDR1 SGHAT and CDR2 FQNNGV. In DNA form, the CDR3 reads TGTGCCAGCAGCTCAATCTCGGGAGGATGGGATGAGCAGTTCTTC. Residues: CASSSISGGWDEQFF.